This TCR beta chain was documented in a study of blood T cell repertoires in COVID-19. Study context: Material from acute and convalescent COVID-19 was sourced from the United States, Italy and Spain. T cells, B-cell-depleted T cells, or PBMCs provided the cDNA or gDNA that served as material.

The authors' processing: Researchers report that nucleated cell counts were estimated from reference gene primer amplification. The assay was immunoSEQ multiplex PCR, and TCRdb's table has in-frame clones only and misses some. V, J and clone size derive from that table, while D and trimming were established from the DNA sequence. The sample shows a few hundred thousand clones, around 84% of them seen only once. Trimming took 1 base from V and 11 from J, leaving 14 bases between them. The CDR3 covers 14 residues. Germline V gene lookup returns CDR1 LGHDT and CDR2 YNNKEL (reference sequence). What was sequenced was peripheral blood. The TCR sequence derives from a middle-aged man who had recovered from COVID-19. V and J are TRBV3-1 (or the pseudogene TRBV3-2) and TRBJ1-4, with D tentatively TRBD1 (6 bases). In DNA, the CDR3 is TGTGCCAGCAGCCAAGGACCGGCGGGGGGCAAACTGTTTTTT. Amino acid sequence: CASSQGPAGGKLFF.